The 28 T cell receptor beta chains below come from one sample, sequenced in a study of blood T cells in healthy people across ages. The authors ran a second PCR of roughly 6 to 11 cycles using a sample-barcoded 5' primer and a J-beta primer mix. TCRdb re-analysed the 5' RACE reads in MiXCR, keeping a single row per CDR3 protein. The sample shows about 780,000 distinct CDR3 sequences, about half of them seen only once. The sample consisted of blood. These receptors were obtained from a man of 80 years or more in good health.

The V gene is TRBV9, the J gene TRBJ2-3; tentative D call: TRBD1 (5 bases). This CDR3 is built from 16 residues. The germline V gene encodes CDR1 SGDLS and CDR2 YYNGEE. Between the trimmed V and J ends, which lost 4 bases and 5 bases, there was a span of 20 bases. Here the CDR3 reads CASSPQGGNQGDTQYF. In DNA form, the CDR3 reads TGTGCCAGCAGCCCCCAAGGCGGAAACCAGGGAGATACGCAGTATTTT.

The V call is TRBV29-1, the J call TRBJ2-1; D call uncertain. V was pared by 7 bases and J by 8 bases, with 15 bases between. The CDR3 extends over 12 amino acids. CDR1 is SQVTM, CDR2 ANQGSEA, per germline. The CDR3 reads CSAWAAADEQFF. CDR3 DNA: TGCAGCGCCTGGGCCGCGGCGGATGAGCAGTTCTTC.

This clonotype has at least ten counts. The chain has TRBV12-3 or TRBV12-4 and TRBJ2-5, with a tentative D call TRBD1 (6 bases). Trimming left V 3 bases short and J 4 bases short, with 9 bases between. CDR3 length: 13 amino acids. The DNA for the CDR3 is TGTGCCAGCAGTTTTTTAGGGGGAGAGACCCAGTACTTC. This encodes CASSFLGGETQYF.

The chain recombines TRBV28 with TRBJ1-2; maybe TRBD1 (6 bases). Germline V lookup: CDR1 MDHEN, CDR2 SYDVKM. V was pared by 5 bases and J by 5 bases, with 27 bases between. CDR3 length equals 18 residues. The DNA of the CDR3 is TGTGCCAGCAGTGCCTGGGGGGGCGCAGAGGGGTCGGTGTATGGCTACACCTTC. Translation: CASSAWGGAEGSVYGYTF.

This clonotype was observed many times. This chain connects TRBV30 to TRBJ2-4, with D uncertain. The CDR3 spans 14 residues. With 4 bases removed from V and 6 bases from J, the gap between germline ends came to 16 bases. CDR1 GTSNPN and CDR2 SVGIG come from the germline V gene (reference sequence). CDR3 DNA: TGTGCCTGGACTAGGGCTAGGAATAGAAACATTCAGTACTTC. Protein product: CAWTRARNRNIQYF.

In nucleotides, the CDR3 is TGTGCCAGCTCCTTAAGACAGGGGCGCACAGATACGCAGTATTTT. Protein sequence: CASSLRQGRTDTQYF. This chain connects TRBV2 to TRBJ2-3; TRBD1 agrees at 8 bases. CDR1 SNHLY and CDR2 FYNNEI come from the germline V gene. This CDR3 contains 15 residues. V lost 8 bases to trimming and J lost 1 base; unmatched junction nucleotides: 8. The full variable domain, rest sourced from reference TRBV2 and TRBJ2-3, is EPEVTQTPSHQVTQMGQEVILRCVPISNHLYFYWYRQILGQKVEFLVSFYNNEISEKSEIFDDQFSVERPDGSNFTLKIRSTKLEDSAMYFCASSLRQGRTDTQYFGPGTRLTVL.

The rearrangement uses TRBV28 and TRBJ2-4, with 8 bases aligning to TRBD2. V lost 8 bases and J lost 7; bases outside the gene matches: 4. The germline CDR1 and CDR2 sequences are MDHEN and SYDVKM. The CDR3 runs to 12 residues. The CDR3 bases are TGTGCCAGCTTAAGCGGGGGTAACATTCAGTACTTC. This translates into CASLSGGNIQYF.

Many counts were recorded for this clonotype. This chain connects TRBV28 to TRBJ2-3; D not resolved. The CDR3 consists of 13 residues. The V end was cut by 5 bases, the J end by 3 bases, with 9 bases between. The germline V gene has CDR1 MDHEN and CDR2 SYDVKM. CDR3 loop: CASSPPGTDTQYF. The CDR3 DNA reads TGTGCCAGCAGTCCTCCCGGGACAGATACGCAGTATTTT.

This chain connects TRBV6-5 to TRBJ2-1, with TRBD2 identical over 8 bases. In germline, CDR1 is MNHEY, CDR2 SVGAGI. The CDR3 consists of 13 residues. J was trimmed by 3 bases and V by 10 bases; bases with no gene match: 5. CDR3 in amino acids: CATVSGVYNEQFF. The CDR3 DNA follows: TGTGCCACCGTTAGCGGGGTCTACAATGAGCAGTTCTTC.

The sample holds a few counts of this clonotype. The V call is TRBV20-1, the J call TRBJ1-5, with D unclear. V lost 3 bases to trimming and J lost 2 bases, with 8 bases between them. CDR3 length: 13 residues. The germline V gene encodes CDR1 DFQATT and CDR2 SNEGSKA (reference sequence). The chain's CDR3 is CSARQSGNQPQHF. Written as DNA, the CDR3 is TGCAGTGCTAGGCAGAGCGGCAATCAGCCCCAGCATTTT.

This clonotype was seen many times. The chain combines TRBV12-3 or TRBV12-4 with TRBJ2-7; D call uncertain. Trimming removed 7 bases at V and 3 bases at J, with 10 bases between. This CDR3 spans 12 amino acids. CDR3 coding DNA: TGTGCCAGCATTGCCCGCCGCTACGAGCAGTACTTC. Encoded protein: CASIARRYEQYF.

J is TRBJ2-4 and V is TRBV7-2; a possible D gene is TRBD2 (6 bases). The J call may be mistaken, given a closer DNA end match to TRBJ2-7. The CDR3 runs 12 residues. Germline V gene lookup returns CDR1 SGHTA and CDR2 FQGNSA. For the CDR3, the DNA is TGTGCCAGCAGTAAGGGACTCTACGAGCAGTACTTC. Residues: CASSKGLYEQYF.

Comment on this clonotype: A read error may produce the germline difference seen at one junction end. This chain links TRBV5-1 with TRBJ2-7; possible D gene TRBD1, 5 bases. The CDR3 is 15 amino acids. Germline V lookup: CDR1 SGHRS, CDR2 YFSETQ. The CDR3 DNA is TGCGCTAGCAGCTTGTTCAGCAGGGAACCCTACGAGCAGTACTTC. Residues: CASSLFSREPYEQYF.

This clonotype was seen a handful of times. The J gene is TRBJ2-7, the V gene TRBV24-1; 9 bases are a match to TRBD1. There are 13 residues in the CDR3. Unmatched junction bases numbered 3, after V lost 4 bases and J lost 6 bases. Germline lookup yields CDR1 KGHDR and CDR2 SFDVKD. The CDR3 reads CATSEGQGGEQYF. CDR3 nucleotide sequence: TGTGCCACCAGTGAGGGACAGGGAGGCGAGCAGTACTTC.

Concerning this clonotype itself: Compared with germline, one end of the junction differs, possibly owing to a read error. The rearrangement uses TRBV7-2 and TRBJ1-2, with 11 bases lining up with TRBD1. The CDR3 totals 18 residues. CDR1 and CDR2 (germline): SGHTA, FQGNSA. DNA of the CDR3: TGTGTCAGCAGCTCCCCCACCGGGACAGGGGGTTCTTACTATGGCTACACCTTC. Its protein is CVSSSPTGTGGSYYGYTF.

J is TRBJ2-1 and V is TRBV2; TRBD2 matches 9 bases. With 8 bases clipped from V and 10 bases from J, the junction kept 15 bases outside the gene matches. The CDR3 is made up of 15 amino acids. The germline V gene encodes CDR1 SNHLY and CDR2 FYNNEI. As DNA, the CDR3 is TGTGCCAGCTGCGCTTTGGTAGCGGGAGAGGAGGAGCAGTTCTTC. It is translated as CASCALVAGEEEQFF.

Remarks on this clonotype: Possible read error: a much larger clone is one base away. The rearrangement joins TRBV28 to TRBJ2-6; D could derive from TRBD1 or TRBD2 (5 bases each). Germline values: CDR1 MDHEN, CDR2 SYDVKM. The CDR3 extends over 12 amino acids. The CDR3 nucleotides read TGTGCCACTAGAGGGGTGGCCAACGTCCAGACTTTC. This gives the protein CATRGVANVQTF. Drawing the rest from reference TRBV28 and TRBJ2-6, the complete variable domain is DVKVTQSSRYLVKRTGEKVFLECVQDMDHENMFWYRQDPGLGLRLIYFSYDVKMKEKGDIPEGYSVSREKKERFSLILESASTNQTSMYLCATRGVANVQTFGAGSRLTVL.

V usage is TRBV24-1 and J usage is TRBJ2-5; D is undetermined. This CDR3 has 13 amino acids. V lost 6 bases and J 5 bases, leaving 12 bases between the germline ends. Germline values: CDR1 KGHDR, CDR2 SFDVKD. CDR3 protein: CATSPPGLETQYF. As DNA, the CDR3 is TGTGCCACCAGTCCCCCTGGGCTGGAGACCCAGTACTTC.

The chain links TRBV12-3 or TRBV12-4 to TRBJ2-7; 7 bases agree with TRBD1. Trimming removed 6 bases from V and 2 bases from J; junction bases left unmatched: 10. CDR3 length: 15 amino acids. This CDR3 is CASSPRQGRAYEQYF. Here the CDR3 DNA reads TGTGCCAGCAGCCCGCGACAGGGAAGGGCCTACGAGCAGTACTTC.

This clonotype came up a few times. The chain combines TRBV10-3 with TRBJ2-1; 7 nucleotides line up with TRBD2. Germline V gene lookup returns CDR1 ENHRY and CDR2 SYGVKD. Trimming at V came to 6 bases and at J to 0 bases, leaving 5 bases not matched to a gene. The CDR3 covers 15 residues. The CDR3, as DNA: TGTGCCATCAGACGCGGGAGCCCCTCCTACAATGAGCAGTTCTTC. Its translation: CAIRRGSPSYNEQFF.

This clonotype appeared a few times. The chain employs TRBV2 and TRBJ2-3, with D perhaps TRBD2 (6 bases). Trimming removed 7 bases at V and 1 base at J, with 21 bases between. Germline V CDR1 and CDR2: SNHLY, FYNNEI. This CDR3 has 17 amino acids. CDR3: CASISGIRSWGTDTQYF. In nucleotides, the CDR3 is TGTGCCAGCATTAGCGGAATTCGTAGCTGGGGCACAGATACGCAGTATTTT.

This clonotype appeared a few times. This rearrangement joins TRBV20-1 to TRBJ2-5, with a tentative D call TRBD1 (5 bases). The CDR3 sequence is 12 residues long. Germline assignment: CDR1 DFQATT and CDR2 SNEGSKA (reference sequence). Between the trimmed V and J ends, which lost 5 bases and 6 bases, there was a span of 13 bases. The CDR3 DNA reads as TGCAGTGCTCGACAGAGTCCGAAGACCCAGTACTTC. It translates to CSARQSPKTQYF.

The J gene is TRBJ2-7, the V gene TRBV4-2; D ambiguous. Germline lookup yields CDR1 LGHNA and CDR2 YNFKEQ. V gave up 1 base and J gave up 2 bases, with 12 bases separating them. The CDR3 spans 15 residues. CDR3 region: CASSQGLGRAYEQYF. In nucleotides, the CDR3 is TGTGCCAGCAGCCAAGGGTTAGGTCGGGCCTACGAGCAGTACTTC.

At least ten counts were recorded for this clonotype. In DNA, the CDR3 is TGTGCCAGCAGTTTAGGAGGGGACGAGCAGTACTTC. Translation gives CASSLGGDEQYF. This chain connects TRBV27 to TRBJ2-7; a weak D match, TRBD2 (6 bases). Germline lookup yields CDR1 MNHEY and CDR2 SMNVEV (reference sequence). The CDR3 covers 12 residues. Trimming cost V 2 bases and J 5 bases, with 7 bases left between them.

The V and J genes are TRBV20-1 and TRBJ1-1; tentatively, D is TRBD1 (5 bases). V was shortened by 2 bases and J by 0 bases, with 22 bases between the two germline ends. The germline gives CDR1 DFQATT, CDR2 SNEGSKA (reference sequence). The CDR3 has 18 residues. Written as DNA, the CDR3 is TGCAGTGCTAGATCCACCGGGGGGGTCGGCCACATGAACACTGAAGCTTTCTTT. Its protein is CSARSTGGVGHMNTEAFF.

DNA for the CDR3: TGTGCCAGCAGCGTGGTAGCGGGCGAGCAGTACTTC. It specifies CASSVVAGEQYF. The genes are TRBV2 and TRBJ2-4; 7 bases match TRBD2. The J call may be in error: the DNA end matches TRBJ2-7 better. Germline CDR1 reads SNHLY; CDR2 reads FYNNEI. This CDR3 comprises 12 residues.

The rearrangement joins TRBV4-2 to TRBJ2-2; D gene unclear. Germline V gene lookup returns CDR1 LGHNA and CDR2 YNFKEQ. Trimming removed 1 base at V and 4 bases at J, with 7 bases between. This CDR3 has 14 amino acids. In DNA, the CDR3 is TGTGCCAGCAGCCAAGTGGTCGTCACCGGGGAGCTGTTTTTT. This sequence encodes CASSQVVVTGELFF.

In its sample, this clonotype was seen a few times. CDR3: CASSLGRAMNTQYF. The CDR3 region has the DNA TGTGCCAGCAGTTTGGGCAGGGCCATGAATACGCAGTATTTT. The chain couples TRBV27 to TRBJ2-3, with D perhaps TRBD1 (5 bases). The CDR3 is 14 amino acids. V lost 3 bases and J 7 bases, leaving 14 bases between the germline ends. Germline values: CDR1 MNHEY, CDR2 SMNVEV (reference sequence).